What follows describes a single TCR beta chain. Its antigen is still unknown. Per-base qualities were not stored, and no clone one base away is much larger. This entry is derived from a study of T cell responses to AZD1222 COVID-19 vaccine (dated by TCRdb to the early 2020s). In terms of the full investigation: AZD1222 recipients with second doses at about 4 weeks or about 12 weeks were pooled, because spike-specific TCR depth and breadth did not differ between schedules. TCR sequencing was performed for some 250 trial participants, of whom roughly 200 were given two doses of AZD1222 and around 26 were given two doses of MenACWY control vaccine. Trial participants were enrolled by age into subgroups of 18-55, 56-69 and 70-plus years, and about 150, 27 and 61 TCR-sequenced participants, respectively, were included in these subgroups.

Trimmed from V: 5 bases; trimmed from J: 6 bases; junction bases lacking a gene match: 6. The CDR3 holds 15 amino acids from the cysteine to the phenylalanine. Only CDR3 DNA remains: 45 bases, in frame from the first base. CDR1 and CDR2 are read off the germline V gene (reference sequence) as SEHNR and FQNEAQ. The time point label, read with the paper, signifies: baseline before first vaccination. Vaccinee samples came from UK trials COV001 and COV002, including a single-blind randomized controlled phase 2/3 trial of AZD1222 (ChAdOx1 nCoV-19) in healthy adults. Trial participant PBMC samples were collected at day 0 and day 28 after the second dose for TCRbeta chain sequencing. The CDR3 regions of human TCRbeta chains were subjected to immunosequencing. As for the authors' bioinformatics: TCRs in the repertoires were matched against a reference library of SARS-CoV-2-specific TCRs that had been generated with the MIRA antigen-specificity platform. Breadth was defined as the fraction of unique TCRs that were SARS-CoV-2-associated, and depth was defined as the fraction of total T cells that were SARS-CoV-2-associated. Using the MIRA data, each spike-specific TCR was mapped to the spike region that the TCR reacts to and placed in a CD4 or CD8 class. Log10-transformed breadth and depth values were compared by one-way ANOVA with Sidak's multiple comparisons tests. TCRdb limited this immuneACCESS table to in-frame rearrangements with V and J called. A share of clones is missing; checked studies link under half to unresolved V genes, and the rest is unexplained. That table furnishes V, J and clone size, whereas the DNA furnished D and trimming. The sample yields 100,000 to 150,000 clones; 88% were counted once. The ten largest clones add up to around 5.6% of the sample.

General findings and caveats noted by the study authors: A significant rise in spike-specific TCR breadth and depth was observed after two AZD1222 doses relative to day 0 and relative to MenACWY recipients. In the small 56-69-year group, the increase in depth fell short of significance, most likely because of low power. Nearly half of unique spike-specific TCRs reportedly recognized epitopes outside regions mutated in the B.1.351 and B.1.1.7 variants. Participants were mostly white British, with more females than males. The authors suggested clonal diversity may have been underestimated. CD4 TCRs associated with the vaccine covered the entire spike protein, and the dominant responses were in regions 160-218 and 743-854. Because no samples from the day 14 peak response were available, repertoires could be characterized only after the peak T cell response. Conclusions about previously exposed vaccinees are limited, since just 5 or 6 AZD1222 recipients were seropositive for SARS-CoV-2 at baseline.

The chain is made from TRBV7-9 and TRBJ2-1, with TRBD2 identical over 11 junction bases. The source was peripheral blood, collected on day 0 of AZD1222 vaccination. The source is an adult in good health. The CDR3 protein sequence reads: CASSLLAGVPNEQFF. The DNA sequence reads TGTGCCAGCAGCCTACTAGCGGGAGTTCCCAATGAGCAGTTCTTC.